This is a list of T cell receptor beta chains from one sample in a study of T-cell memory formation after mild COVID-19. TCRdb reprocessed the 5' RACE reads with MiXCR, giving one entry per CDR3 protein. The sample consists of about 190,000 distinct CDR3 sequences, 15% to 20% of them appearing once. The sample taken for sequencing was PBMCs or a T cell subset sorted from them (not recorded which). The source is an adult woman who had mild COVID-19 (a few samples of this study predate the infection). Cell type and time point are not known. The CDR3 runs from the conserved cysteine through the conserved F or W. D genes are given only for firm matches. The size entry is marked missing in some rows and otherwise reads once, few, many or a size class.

CDR3 protein: CASSLGGNAYNEQFF
CDR3 DNA: TGCGCCAGCAGCCTGGGGGGGAACGCCTACAATGAGCAGTTCTTC
J gene: TRBJ2-1
V gene: TRBV5-1
clone size: once
D gene: TRBD2
CDR3 length: 15

CDR3 protein: CASSLGRGRTGPYQPQHF
CDR3 DNA: TGTGCCAGCAGCTTAGGGCGGGGCAGGACAGGACCCTATCAGCCCCAGCATTTT
J gene: TRBJ1-5
V gene: TRBV7-2
clone size: NA
D gene: TRBD1
CDR3 length: 18

CDR3 protein: CASSKAGPNNQPQHF
CDR3 DNA: TGTGCCAGCAGCAAGGCAGGGCCTAACAATCAGCCCCAGCATTTT
J gene: TRBJ1-5
V gene: TRBV7-2
clone size: NA
D gene: NA
CDR3 length: 15

CDR3 protein: CASSKIEKLFF
CDR3 DNA: TGTGCCAGCAGTAAAATCGAAAAACTGTTTTTT
J gene: TRBJ1-4
V gene: TRBV7-9
clone size: many
D gene: NA
CDR3 length: 11

CDR3 protein: CASSFLALGNQPQHF
CDR3 DNA: TGTGCCAGCAGCTTCCTTGCACTGGGAAATCAGCCCCAGCATTTT
J gene: TRBJ1-5
V gene: TRBV7-8
clone size: many
D gene: NA
CDR3 length: 15

CDR3 protein: CSASDRVFDTEAFF
CDR3 DNA: TGCAGTGCTTCTGACAGGGTATTTGACACTGAAGCTTTCTTT
J gene: TRBJ1-1
V gene: TRBV20-1
clone size: NA
D gene: TRBD1
CDR3 length: 14

CDR3 protein: CASSLVGGAGSYEQYF
CDR3 DNA: TGTGCCAGCAGCCTCGTCGGGGGAGCAGGCTCCTACGAGCAGTACTTC
J gene: TRBJ2-7
V gene: TRBV4-2
clone size: few
D gene: NA
CDR3 length: 16

CDR3 protein: CASRTGALNTGELFF
CDR3 DNA: TGTGCCAGCAGGACAGGGGCCTTGAACACCGGGGAGCTGTTTTTT
J gene: TRBJ2-2
V gene: TRBV6-2/TRBV6-3
clone size: NA
D gene: TRBD1
CDR3 length: 15

CDR3 protein: CASSYPDEQYF
CDR3 DNA: TGTGCCAGCAGTTATCCAGACGAGCAGTACTTC
J gene: TRBJ2-7
V gene: TRBV6-2/TRBV6-3
clone size: NA
D gene: NA
CDR3 length: 11

CDR3 protein: CASSHPGTSNQPQHF
CDR3 DNA: TGCGCCAGCAGTCATCCAGGGACTAGCAATCAGCCCCAGCATTTT
J gene: TRBJ1-5
V gene: TRBV4-1
clone size: many
D gene: NA
CDR3 length: 15